This T cell receptor (beta chain) was profiled in a study of shared clonotypes between healthy human individuals. The V and J ends lost 2 bases and 7 bases, in that order; junction bases with no gene match: 0. The CDR3 extends over 13 amino acids. The germline gives CDR1 SGHTA, CDR2 FQGTGA. The protocol was immunoSEQ multiplex PCR, while the TCRdb copy is restricted to in-frame clones and leaves out a portion. The profile covers 2 million to 2.5 million clones, with about 90% appearing a single time and 0.37% taken by the ten largest. The chain recombines TRBV7-3 with TRBJ1-5, with TRBD1 identical over 9 bases. This receptor was obtained from a man aged 18 to 35 in good health. Some clones in this sample may be carry-over from other donors' samples. Sequences were obtained from naive CD4+ T cells from PBMCs. Stated subset: CD45RA+ positively selected. CDR3 sequence: CASSLDRGQPQHF. CDR3 bases: TGTGCCAGCAGCTTAGACAGGGGGCAGCCCCAGCATTTT.